This T cell receptor (beta chain) was identified during a study of T cells in Graves' hyperthyroidism and ophthalmopathy. RNA transcripts served as the template for amplifying TCR beta CDR3 regions. Using the HTBI primer set, a first-round RT-PCR was run on the TCR CDR3. TCRdb reanalysed the multiplex PCR reads using MiXCR and keeps one entry per CDR3 protein. The table shows some 490,000 distinct CDR3 sequences, with around a fifth occurring only once. Study-wide points: Ophthalmopathy got predicted by the model a median roughly six months before its onset.

This clonotype has a handful of counts. Its cognate antigen is unknown. This TCR derives from a woman aged 70-85 years with Graves' ophthalmopathy. Sequencing was performed on blood.

CDR3 loop: CASRGFRETQYF. The CDR3 DNA is TGCGCCAGCAGGGGATTTAGGGAGACCCAGTACTTC. The chain has TRBV4-1 and TRBJ2-5; D is unclear. V lost 6 bases, J lost 5 bases, and 10 bases lay in between. The CDR3 is 12 amino acids. CDR1 and CDR2 from the germline V gene are MGHRA and YSYEKL.